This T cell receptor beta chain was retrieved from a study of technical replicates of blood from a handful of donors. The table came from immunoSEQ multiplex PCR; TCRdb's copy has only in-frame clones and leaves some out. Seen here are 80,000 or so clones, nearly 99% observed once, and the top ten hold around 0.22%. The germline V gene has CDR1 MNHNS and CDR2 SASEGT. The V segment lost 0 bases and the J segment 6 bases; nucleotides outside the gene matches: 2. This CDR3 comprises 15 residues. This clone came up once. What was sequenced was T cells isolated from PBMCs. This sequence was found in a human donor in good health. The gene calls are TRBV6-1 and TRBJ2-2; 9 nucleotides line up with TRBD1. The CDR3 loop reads CASSEAWTGAGELFF. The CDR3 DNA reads TGTGCCAGCAGTGAAGCCTGGACAGGGGCCGGGGAGCTGTTTTTT.